The TCR beta chain described here comes from a study of T-cell reconstitution after alpha-beta-depleted transplantation in children. Germline V gene lookup returns CDR1 SGHVS and CDR2 FNYEAQ. Germline trimming cut 2 bases from V and 0 bases from J; bases unmatched to any gene: 12. The CDR3 has 18 amino acids. TCRbeta library preparation incorporated unique molecular identifiers. Via MiXCR, TCRdb re-called the PCR reads, giving one row per CDR3 protein. The sample holds 780,000 or so distinct CDR3 sequences, 16% seen once. This clonotype was seen a few times. The rearrangement joins TRBV7-6 to TRBJ2-7; 8 bases fit TRBD2. This receptor was identified in a male patient between 10 and 17 years old who had a stem cell transplant for acute lymphoblastic leukemia, so the T cells may come from the graft donor. Here the sequenced sample was PBMCs, mostly from graft donor cells, taken 360 days after TCRalphabeta/CD19-depleted stem cell transplant. This CDR3 reads CASSLIAGPPPISYEQYF. In DNA, the CDR3 is TGTGCCAGCAGCTTAATAGCGGGACCTCCACCGATCTCCTACGAGCAGTACTTC.